This TCR beta chain was observed in a study of cytomegalovirus exposure and HLA in healthy donors. Broader study findings: Upon later analysis, TCR association rates were observed to vary by HLA locus, being highest for DRB1 and lowest for HLA-C. The study carried out a later analysis of TCR beta sequences. It associated 15,000 to 20,000 of them with specific HLA alleles at a false discovery rate of 0.05. Within the data, a cluster of highly shared sequence variants was likely a sequencing artifact. As a later analysis showed, a missense DCLRE1C variant was linked to trimming of TCR beta V- and J-genes.

There are 12 residues in the CDR3. Germline-derived CDR1 and CDR2 are SGDLS and YYNGEE. Trimming took off 1 base at V and 4 bases at J, with 3 bases between the two ends. This clone was recorded a few times. Its matching antigen is unknown. The study ran its PCR with 60 Vbeta and 13 Jbeta primers. Profiling relied on immunoSEQ multiplex PCR, and the TCRdb table lists in-frame clones only, not all of them. The sample has about 94,000 clones, roughly 8.2% seen once. This sequence joins TRBV9 and TRBJ2-1; D remains ambiguous. The sample taken for sequencing was PBMCs. This TCR was sampled from a man between 45 and 60 years old in good health and CMV-seronegative. The CDR3, as DNA: TGTGCCAGCAGCGTAACTTACAATGAGCAGTTCTTC. Amino acid sequence: CASSVTYNEQFF.